A selection of T cell receptor beta chains follows, all from one sample in a study of blood T cell repertoires in COVID-19. TCRdb's copy holds only in-frame clones and misses some; the assay was immunoSEQ multiplex PCR. The sample shows fewer than 200,000 clones, 88% of them seen only once. Specimen: PBMCs or T cells enriched from blood (not recorded which). The receptors stem from a woman between 18 and 29 years old who had recovered from COVID-19. Both conserved end residues are part of each CDR3. D genes are given only for firm matches. Rows give clone size only sometimes, using once, few, many, or a class for an expanded clone.

TRBJ1-1 TRBV19 . . TGTGCCAGTAGCACTGTGGTGGACACTGAAGCTTTCTTT CASSTVVDTEAFF
TRBJ2-5 TRBV5-1 . TRBD2 TGCGCCAGCAGCCCGGGACTAGCGGGAGGGAGGCAAGAGACCCAGTACTTC CASSPGLAGGRQETQYF
TRBJ2-7 TRBV5-1 . TRBD1 TGCGCCAGCAGCCCTGGGACAGGCAAACTGGACGAGCAGTACTTC CASSPGTGKLDEQYF
TRBJ1-2 TRBV19 . TRBD1 TGTGCCAGTAGTATAGACGACAGGGGTCACCTCTATGGCTACACCTTC CASSIDDRGHLYGYTF
TRBJ1-4 TRBV28 . TRBD1 TGTGCCAGCAGGGACGTAACAGGGGTTGATGCAACTAATGAAAAACTGTTTTTT CASRDVTGVDATNEKLFF
TRBJ1-2 TRBV10-3 . TRBD1 TGTGCCATCAGTCTTCCCGGGACAGGGGGAAACTATGGCTACACCTTC CAISLPGTGGNYGYTF
TRBJ2-1 TRBV2 . . TGTGCCAGCATAGGTGGAGTAGGTGAGCAGTTCTTC CASIGGVGEQFF
TRBJ1-2 TRBV2 . TRBD1 TGTGCCAGCAGTGAGACAGGGGTTAATGGCTACACCTTC CASSETGVNGYTF
TRBJ2-6 TRBV3-1/TRBV3-2 . . TGTGCCAGCAGCCACATAGCATACTCTGGGGCCAACGTCCTGACTTTC CASSHIAYSGANVLTF
TRBJ2-1 TRBV29-1 . TRBD2 TGCAGCGCGGGGCACGGGGGGGCCTACAATGAGCAGTTCTTC CSAGHGGAYNEQFF
TRBJ2-1 TRBV7-2 . TRBD2 TGTGCCAGCAGCTTAGAACTAGCGGGGGGGGTTTATGAGCAGTTCTTC CASSLELAGGVYEQFF
TRBJ1-2 TRBV6-6 . TRBD1 TGTGCCAGCAGTTCCGGACAGGGACTCGGAGGCTACACCTTC CASSSGQGLGGYTF
TRBJ1-1 TRBV11-2 . . TGTGCCAGCAGCTTAGGAAGGCCGGGGGACACTGAAGCTTTCTTT CASSLGRPGDTEAFF
TRBJ1-4 TRBV18 . . TGTGCCAGCTCACCGTCTCAGATTAATGAAAAACTGTTTTTT CASSPSQINEKLFF
TRBJ1-1 TRBV7-2 . . TGTGCCAGCAGCTTCCCGAGTTCTCCCTTTGAAGCTTTCTTT CASSFPSSPFEAFF
TRBJ1-2 TRBV6-5 . . TGTGCCAGCAGCGGACTTCTCCCCGAGGTGGATGGCTACACCTTC CASSGLLPEVDGYTF
TRBJ2-2 TRBV10-2 once . TGCGCCAGCAGAACCTCCGGGACAGCGGGCACCGGGGAGCTGTTTTTT CASRTSGTAGTGELFF
TRBJ2-1 TRBV3-1/TRBV3-2 . . TGTGCCAGCAGCCAAGATCCAGGGTCGAATGAGCAGTTCTTC CASSQDPGSNEQFF